The subject of this entry is one TCR beta chain. The source of the sample is a study of blood T cell repertoires in COVID-19. In the original workflow: Amplification of reference gene primers provided the estimated nucleated cell counts. Using immunoSEQ multiplex PCR, the repertoire was profiled, and TCRdb retains in-frame clones only, with some absent. Clone size and the V and J calls come from that table; the DNA yielded D and trimming. This sample has about 140,000 clones; about 88% occur once, and the top ten carry over 5%. Germline V gene lookup returns CDR1 LNHDA and CDR2 SQIVND (reference sequence). The CDR3 has 14 residues. The V end lost 4 bases, the J end lost 5 bases, and 11 bases lay between the germline ends.

The receptor was isolated from a human donor in a cohort sampled during active COVID-19. The chain links TRBV19 to TRBJ2-2; D perhaps matches TRBD1 (5 bases). Sequencing used peripheral blood. In nucleotides, the CDR3 is TGTGCCAGTAGTACATTGGGGCGTACCGGGGAGCTGTTTTTT. It translates to CASSTLGRTGELFF.